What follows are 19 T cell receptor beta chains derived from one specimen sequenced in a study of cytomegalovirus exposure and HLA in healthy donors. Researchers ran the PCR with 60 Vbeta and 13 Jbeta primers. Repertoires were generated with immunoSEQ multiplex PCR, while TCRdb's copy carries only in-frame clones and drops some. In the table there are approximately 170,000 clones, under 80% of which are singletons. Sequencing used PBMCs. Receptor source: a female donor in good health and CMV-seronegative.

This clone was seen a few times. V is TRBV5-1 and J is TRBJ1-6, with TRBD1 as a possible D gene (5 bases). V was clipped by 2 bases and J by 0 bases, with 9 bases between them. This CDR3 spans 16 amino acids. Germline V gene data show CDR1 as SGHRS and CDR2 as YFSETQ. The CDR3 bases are TGCGCCAGCAGCTTACAGGATAGCTCCTATAATTCACCCCTCCACTTT. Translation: CASSLQDSSYNSPLHF.

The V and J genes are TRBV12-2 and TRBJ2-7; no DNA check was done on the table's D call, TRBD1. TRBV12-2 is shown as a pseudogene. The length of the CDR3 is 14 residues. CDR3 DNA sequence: TGTGCAAGTCGCCCCCCAGGGGGGTCCTACGAGCAGTACTTC. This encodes CASRPPGGSYEQYF.

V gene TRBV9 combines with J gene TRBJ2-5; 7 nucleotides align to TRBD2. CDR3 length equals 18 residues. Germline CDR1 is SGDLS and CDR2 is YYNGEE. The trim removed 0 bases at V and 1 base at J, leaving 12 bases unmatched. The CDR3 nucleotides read TGTGCCAGCAGCGTAGTTTCTAGCGGCCCCGGGGTCCAAGAGACCCAGTACTTC. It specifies CASSVVSSGPGVQETQYF.

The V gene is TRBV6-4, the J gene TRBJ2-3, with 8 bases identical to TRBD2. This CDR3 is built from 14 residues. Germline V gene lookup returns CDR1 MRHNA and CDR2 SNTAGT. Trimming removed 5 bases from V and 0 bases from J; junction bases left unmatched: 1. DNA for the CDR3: TGTGCCAGCAGTTCTAGCGGGAGCACAGATACGCAGTATTTT. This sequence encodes CASSSSGSTDTQYF.

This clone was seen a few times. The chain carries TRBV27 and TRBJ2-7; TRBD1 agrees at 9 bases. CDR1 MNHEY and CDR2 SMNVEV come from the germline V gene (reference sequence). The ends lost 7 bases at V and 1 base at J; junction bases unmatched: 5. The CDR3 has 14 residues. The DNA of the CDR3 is TGTGCCAGCACACCGGGACAGGGATCCTACGAGCAGTACTTC. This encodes CASTPGQGSYEQYF.

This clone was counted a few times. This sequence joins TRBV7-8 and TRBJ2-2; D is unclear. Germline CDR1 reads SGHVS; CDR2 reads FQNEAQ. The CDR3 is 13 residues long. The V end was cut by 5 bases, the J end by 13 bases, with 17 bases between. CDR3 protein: CASSGVQVYGLFF. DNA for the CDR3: TGTGCCAGCAGCGGTGTCCAGGTCTATGGGCTGTTTTTT.

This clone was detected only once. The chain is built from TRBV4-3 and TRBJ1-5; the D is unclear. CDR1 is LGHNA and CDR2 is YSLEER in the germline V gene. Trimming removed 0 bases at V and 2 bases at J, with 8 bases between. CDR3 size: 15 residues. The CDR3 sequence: CASSQDRRGNQPQHF. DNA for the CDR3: TGCGCCAGCAGCCAAGATCGACGGGGCAATCAGCCCCAGCATTTT.

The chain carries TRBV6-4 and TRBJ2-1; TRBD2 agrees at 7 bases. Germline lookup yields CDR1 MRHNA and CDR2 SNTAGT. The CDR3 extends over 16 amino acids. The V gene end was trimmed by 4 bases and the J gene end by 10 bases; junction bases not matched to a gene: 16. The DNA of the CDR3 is TGTGCCAGCAGTGCGGTCGGGAGCGGGGCCTCGGAAGAGCAGTTCTTC. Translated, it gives CASSAVGSGASEEQFF.

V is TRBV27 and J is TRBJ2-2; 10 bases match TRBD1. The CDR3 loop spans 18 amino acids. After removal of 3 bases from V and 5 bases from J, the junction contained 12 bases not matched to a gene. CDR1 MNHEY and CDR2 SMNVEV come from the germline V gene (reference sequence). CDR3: CASSFLSTGGMGTGELFF. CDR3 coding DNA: TGTGCCAGCAGTTTCCTTTCGACAGGGGGCATGGGAACCGGGGAGCTGTTTTTT.

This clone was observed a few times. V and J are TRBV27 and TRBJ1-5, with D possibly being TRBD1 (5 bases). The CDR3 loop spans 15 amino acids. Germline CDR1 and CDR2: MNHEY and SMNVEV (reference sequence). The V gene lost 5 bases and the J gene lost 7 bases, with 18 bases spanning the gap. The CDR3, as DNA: TGTGCCAGCAGTCCCCCCGGGGGGGACGGACAGCCCCAGCATTTT. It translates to CASSPPGGDGQPQHF.

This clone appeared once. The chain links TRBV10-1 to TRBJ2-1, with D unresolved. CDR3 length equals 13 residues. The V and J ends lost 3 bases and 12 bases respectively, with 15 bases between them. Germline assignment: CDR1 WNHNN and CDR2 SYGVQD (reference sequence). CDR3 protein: CASSDPRLLGQFF. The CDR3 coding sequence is TGCGCCAGCAGTGACCCGCGACTCTTGGGGCAGTTCTTC.

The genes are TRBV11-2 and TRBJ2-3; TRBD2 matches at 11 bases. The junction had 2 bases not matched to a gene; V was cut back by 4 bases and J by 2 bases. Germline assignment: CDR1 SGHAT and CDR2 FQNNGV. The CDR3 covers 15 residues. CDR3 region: CASSSTSGTTDTQYF. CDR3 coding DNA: TGTGCCAGCAGCTCGACTAGCGGGACCACAGATACGCAGTATTTT.

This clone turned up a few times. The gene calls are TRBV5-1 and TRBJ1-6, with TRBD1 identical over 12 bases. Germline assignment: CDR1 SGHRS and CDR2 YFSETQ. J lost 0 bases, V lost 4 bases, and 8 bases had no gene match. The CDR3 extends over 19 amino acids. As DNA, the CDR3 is TGCGCCAGCAGCAGAAAACCGGGACAGGGGGCCTCCTATAATTCACCCCTCCACTTT. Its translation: CASSRKPGQGASYNSPLHF.

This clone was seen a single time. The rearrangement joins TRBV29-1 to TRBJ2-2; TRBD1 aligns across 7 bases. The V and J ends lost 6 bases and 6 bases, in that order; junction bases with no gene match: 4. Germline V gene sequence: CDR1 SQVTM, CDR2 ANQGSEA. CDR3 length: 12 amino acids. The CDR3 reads CSVDRAAGELFF. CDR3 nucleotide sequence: TGCAGCGTCGACAGGGCAGCCGGGGAGCTGTTTTTT.

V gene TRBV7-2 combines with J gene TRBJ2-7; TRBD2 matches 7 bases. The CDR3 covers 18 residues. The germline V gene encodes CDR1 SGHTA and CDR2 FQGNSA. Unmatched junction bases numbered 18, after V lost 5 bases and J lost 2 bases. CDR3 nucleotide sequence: TGTGCCAGCAGCCCGGGGCTAGCGGTTTCTGGGGACCCCTACGAGCAGTACTTC. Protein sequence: CASSPGLAVSGDPYEQYF.

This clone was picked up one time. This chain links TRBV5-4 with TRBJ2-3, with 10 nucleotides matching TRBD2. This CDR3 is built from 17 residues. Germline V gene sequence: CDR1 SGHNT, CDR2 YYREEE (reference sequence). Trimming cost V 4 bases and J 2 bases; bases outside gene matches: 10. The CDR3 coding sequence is TGTGCCAGCAGCCCCAATCTAGCGGGGGATCCCACAGATACGCAGTATTTT. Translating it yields CASSPNLAGDPTDTQYF. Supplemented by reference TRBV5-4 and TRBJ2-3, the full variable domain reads ETGVTQSPTHLIKTRGQQVTLRCSSQSGHNTVSWYQQALGQGPQFIFQYYREEENGRGNFPPRFSGLQFPNYSSELNVNALELDDSALYLCASSPNLAGDPTDTQYFGPGTRLTVL.

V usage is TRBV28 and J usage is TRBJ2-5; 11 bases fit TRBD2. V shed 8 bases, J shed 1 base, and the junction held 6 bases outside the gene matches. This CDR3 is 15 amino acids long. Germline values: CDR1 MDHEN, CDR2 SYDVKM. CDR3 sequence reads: CASDLAGGGQETQYF. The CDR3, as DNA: TGTGCCAGCGACTTAGCGGGAGGGGGCCAAGAGACCCAGTACTTC.

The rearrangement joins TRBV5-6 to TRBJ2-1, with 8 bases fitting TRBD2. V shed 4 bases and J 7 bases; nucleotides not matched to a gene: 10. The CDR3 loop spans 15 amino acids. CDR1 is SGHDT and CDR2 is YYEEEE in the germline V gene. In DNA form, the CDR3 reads TGTGCCAGCAGCACCGACCACGGACTAGCTAATGAGCAGTTCTTC. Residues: CASSTDHGLANEQFF.

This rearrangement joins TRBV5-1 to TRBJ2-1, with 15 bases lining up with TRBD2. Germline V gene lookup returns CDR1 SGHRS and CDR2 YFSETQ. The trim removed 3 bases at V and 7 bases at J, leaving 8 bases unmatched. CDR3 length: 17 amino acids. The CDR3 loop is CASSSGLAGGSGNEQFF. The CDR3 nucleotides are TGCGCCAGCAGCTCGGGACTAGCGGGAGGTAGTGGAAATGAGCAGTTCTTC.